Shown below are 10 T cell receptor beta chains from a single sample sequenced in a study of T cells in Graves' hyperthyroidism and ophthalmopathy. Amplified TCR beta CDR3 regions derived from RNA transcripts. The primer set for the first-round RT-PCR of the TCR CDR3 was HTBI. Each CDR3 protein is one row after TCRdb ran MiXCR on the multiplex PCR reads. This table holds around 400,000 distinct CDR3 sequences, 15% found once. The sample taken for sequencing was blood. Receptor source: a woman aged 55-69 years with Graves' ophthalmopathy.

With regard to this clonotype: This may be a read error: a much more frequent sequence differs by one nucleotide. The chain uses TRBV28 and TRBJ2-3; TRBD2 matches at 9 bases. Germline V gene sequence: CDR1 MDHEN, CDR2 SYDVKM. The CDR3 runs 14 residues. This chain's CDR3 is CASSPRGGKDTRYF. CDR3 DNA: TGTGCCAGCAGTCCGCGGGGGGGGAAAGATACGCGGTATTTT.

This clonotype appeared many times. The J gene is TRBJ2-7, the V gene TRBV20-1, with 7 positions matching TRBD2. The V and J ends lost 2 bases and 2 bases, in that order; junction bases with no gene match: 9. The CDR3 is made up of 15 amino acids. Germline V lookup: CDR1 DFQATT, CDR2 SNEGSKA (reference sequence). CDR3 region: CSARKETSKPYEQYF. CDR3 bases: TGCAGTGCTAGAAAAGAGACTAGCAAACCCTACGAGCAGTACTTC.

This clonotype was observed at least ten times. This chain connects TRBV27 to TRBJ2-7; D ambiguous. CDR1 and CDR2 from the germline V gene are MNHEY and SMNVEV (reference sequence). The CDR3 covers 16 residues. Trimming removed 2 bases at V and 0 bases at J, with 14 bases between. The DNA for the CDR3 is TGTGCCAGCAGTTTACGGATAGGGCGAAGCTCCTACGAGCAGTACTTC. Translated, it gives CASSLRIGRSSYEQYF.

This clonotype occurred a few times. The CDR3 protein is CASSLDPGGSDTQYF. The CDR3 nucleotides read TGTGCCAGCAGCTTAGACCCCGGGGGGTCAGATACGCAGTATTTT. The chain employs TRBV7-8 and TRBJ2-3; TRBD2 agrees at 7 bases. The germline CDR1 and CDR2 sequences are SGHVS and FQNEAQ. V was pared by 1 base and J by 4 bases, with 5 bases of the junction left unmatched. CDR3 length: 15 residues.

In this sample, this clonotype turned up a few times. The CDR3 nucleotides are TGTGCCAGCAGTTTAACGGACAGGGCTGGCTACACCTTC. Translation: CASSLTDRAGYTF. The rearrangement joins TRBV28 to TRBJ1-2, with TRBD1 matching 8 bases. The CDR3 extends over 13 amino acids. With 2 bases clipped from V and 7 bases from J, the junction kept 3 bases outside the gene matches. From germline, CDR1 is MDHEN and CDR2 SYDVKM.

This clonotype was seen ten or more times. The chain carries TRBV3-1 and TRBJ2-2, with 10 bases lining up with TRBD2. CDR3 size: 16 residues. J gave up 2 bases and V 4 bases, and 4 bases lay outside the gene matches. The germline V gene encodes CDR1 LGHDT and CDR2 YNNKEL (reference sequence). The CDR3 coding sequence is TGTGCCAGCAGCCTACTAGCGGGAAAAAACACCGGGGAGCTGTTTTTT. This sequence encodes CASSLLAGKNTGELFF.

This clonotype has more than one count but fewer than ten. The chain carries TRBV20-1 and TRBJ1-2; 12 bases are shared with TRBD1. Germline lookup yields CDR1 DFQATT and CDR2 SNEGSKA (reference sequence). Trimming cost V 3 bases and J 2 bases; bases outside gene matches: 4. The CDR3 has 15 amino acids. The DNA for the CDR3 is TGCAGTGCTAGGCGGGACAGGGGGCGAAACTATGGCTACACCTTC. Residues: CSARRDRGRNYGYTF.

In this sample, this clonotype turned up many times. The chain couples TRBV30 to TRBJ1-6; D perhaps matches TRBD1 (5 bases). V was pared by 0 bases and J by 9 bases, with 12 bases between. Per the germline V gene, CDR1 is GTSNPN and CDR2 is SVGIG (reference sequence). The CDR3 sequence is 14 residues long. CDR3 region: CAWSVTGYGSPLHF. Written as DNA, the CDR3 is TGTGCCTGGAGTGTAACAGGCTATGGTTCACCCCTCCACTTT.

This clonotype was counted between two and nine times. The chain combines TRBV30 with TRBJ1-2; D uncertain. Per germline, CDR1 GTSNPN and CDR2 SVGIG (reference sequence). V lost 7 bases to trimming and J lost 6 bases, with 3 bases between them. This CDR3 has 8 amino acids. CDR3 sequence: CAYNGYTF. The CDR3, as DNA: TGTGCCTATAATGGCTACACCTTC.

In this sample, this clonotype turned up a few times. The rearrangement links TRBV5-6 to TRBJ2-1; D is perhaps TRBD1 or TRBD2 (5 bases each). The CDR3 covers 12 residues. Germline CDR1 reads SGHDT; CDR2 reads YYEEEE. V was pared by 4 bases and J by 12 bases, with 14 bases between. CDR3 DNA sequence: TGTGCCAGCAGCCGGATAGTGGGGGTGCAGTTCTTC. It codes for CASSRIVGVQFF. Filled out from reference TRBV5-6 and TRBJ2-1, the complete variable domain reads DAGVTQSPTHLIKTRGQQVTLRCSPKSGHDTVSWYQQALGQGPQFIFQYYEEEERQRGNFPDRFSGHQFPNYSSELNVNALLLGDSALYLCASSRIVGVQFFGPGTRLTVL.